This T cell receptor beta chain was identified during a study of shared clonotypes between healthy human individuals (dated by TCRdb to 2020 to 2021). At the level of the whole study: The cohort comprised a couple of women and three men aged 18 to 49 years. To estimate repertoire size and how much clonotypes are shared between individuals, the study performed deep sequencing of blood TCR repertoires from about five healthy adults. To increase sequencing depth and limit assay-specific biases, TCR repertoire library preparation and sequencing were carried out by different laboratories using diverse techniques. Leukapheresis yielded between about 0.85 and 9.5 billion PBMCs per donor. For each donor, CD4 naive and CD4 memory were each given three plates, CD8 naive was given two plates, and CD8 memory was given one plate. What the study reported, not specific to this receptor: Based on pairwise subsampling, the degree of clonotype sharing among donors was expected to be affected by sequencing depth. The genetic and exposure-history diversity represented was limited by the small number of donors. Sharing across four donors was observed for around 5% of naive CD4, 3% to 3.5% of naive CD8, about 2.3% of memory CD4, and around 0.44% of memory CD8 clonotypes. Only blood was sampled, and tissue TCR repertoires likely differ from those in blood. Compared with non-shared clonotypes, clonotypes shared by all four sorted-subset donors had higher generation probabilities. Estimated clonotype richness was generally larger for naive than for memory subsets. Even with the large sequencing depth, rarefaction of the sorted-subset datasets indicated that sequencing was incomplete.

This clone is a singleton in its sample. Its antigen is unknown. Per-base qualities were not stored, and no clone one base away is much larger. Using the deep immunoSEQ assay, multiplex PCR amplified TCR CDR3 regions from genomic DNA. Genomic DNA extracted from each cell subset was distributed evenly over all wells of several immunoSEQ 96-well plates, and each plate served as one replicate. For sorted subsets, roughly 0.2 ug genomic DNA, equal to 30,000 to 35,000 T cell genomes, was loaded into each replicate PCR. Purified libraries were measured with a Qubit 3.0 fluorometer, size-checked on a Bioanalyzer 2100, and measured again with the KAPA Library Quantification kit. A separate single-read 150-cycle Illumina NextSeq 550 flow cell was used to sequence each immunoSEQ 96-well plate. The paper's data handling went like this. The immunoSEQ output contained only junctional sequences without quality scores, so filtering could not match that applied to full-length reads. To assign V/J genes and CDR3, sequences were annotated against IMGT germline references using PyIR, a Python wrapper for IgBLAST v1.9. Reads were removed for weak V/J assignments (E-value above 1e-6), missing CDR3, stop codons, out-of-frame junctions, or ambiguous translated residues. V3J clonotypes were defined by identical inferred V gene, J gene, and CDR3 amino acid sequence. The percentage overlap between two repertoires was calculated by dividing the number of shared unique clonotypes by the size of the smaller repertoire. Three approaches were used to assess repertoire richness: RTK rarefaction, the Chao1 estimator, and Recon v2.1 estimates of unobserved clonotypes. For all TCRbeta clonotypes obtained by the gDNA method from several donors, generation probabilities were computed with OLGA. The clones in this table, taken by TCRdb from immuneACCESS, are in-frame only. Not every clone is retained; where verified, under half of the shortfall comes from an unresolved V gene, and the cause of the rest is unknown. V, J and clone size were drawn from that table, and D and trimming were deduced from the DNA. The sample yields millions of clones; more than 80% were counted once. About 0.41% of the sample belongs to the ten largest clones.

Trimming takes 2 bases off V and 0 bases off J; junction bases not matched to a gene: 6. Spanning cysteine to phenylalanine, the CDR3 consists of 16 amino acids. The DNA shown is the 48-base CDR3, in frame from base 1. CDR1 WNHNN and CDR2 SYGVQD were looked up in the germline V gene (reference sequence). The donors were healthy, HIV-negative adults who had no recently reported acute infections or vaccinations. Every donor was a Caucasian adult living in Nashville, Tennessee, USA. CD4+ T cells were enriched through magnetic negative selection, after which naive cells were positively selected on CD45RA and the remaining negative fraction served as the memory subset. Blood was obtained by leukapheresis, after which PBMCs were separated by Ficoll-Histopaque density gradient centrifugation and cryopreserved in liquid nitrogen vapor phase. Analytical flow cytometry was used to check the purity and quantity of each magnetically sorted T cell population. Genomic DNA was isolated from every sorted fraction and measured by UV absorbance on a Nanodrop 2000c.

The sample was naive CD4+ T cells from PBMCs. The cell subset or site label of this sample denotes: CD45RA+ positively selected. The source of this sequence is a man aged 18 to 30 in good health. Some clones in this sample may be carry-over from other donors' samples. The chain is assembled from TRBV10-1 and TRBJ2-5, with TRBD1 matching 7 junction bases. The nucleotide sequence reads TGCGCCAGCAGTGAGCACGGGACAGAGGACCAAGAGACCCAGTACTTC. The encoded protein is CASSEHGTEDQETQYF.